A single sample is the source of the 20 T cell receptor beta chains below, sequenced in a study of blood T cell repertoires in COVID-19. TCRdb's table, derived via immunoSEQ multiplex PCR, lists solely in-frame clones and lacks some. The data hold some 210,000 clones, with 92% observed a single time. Sequences were obtained from peripheral blood. Receptors originate from a man aged 25-45 years with acute or convalescent COVID-19.

The chain links TRBV28 to TRBJ1-6; D is ambiguous. Germline lookup yields CDR1 MDHEN and CDR2 SYDVKM. The CDR3 is made up of 15 amino acids. Deletions cut 6 bases from V and 7 bases from J, with 16 bases between. The CDR3 DNA follows: TGTGCCAGCAGACACAACCGGAGAGAGAATTCACCCCTCCACTTT. It specifies CASRHNRRENSPLHF.

V gene TRBV27 combines with J gene TRBJ2-7; unclear D gene. From germline, CDR1 is MNHEY and CDR2 SMNVEV (reference sequence). This CDR3 region has 14 residues. The germline V and J ends were trimmed by 0 bases and 5 bases, with 11 bases remaining between them. CDR3 DNA sequence: TGTGCCAGCAGTTTATCAGGCAGGATTGACGAGCAGTACTTC. As protein: CASSLSGRIDEQYF.

V is TRBV29-1 and J is TRBJ2-1; 8 nucleotides match TRBD1. The CDR3 length is 14 residues. The ends lost 7 bases at V and 1 base at J; junction bases unmatched: 6. The V gene's germline CDR1 is SQVTM and CDR2 ANQGSEA. The CDR3, as DNA: TGCAGCGGCCGGGACAGGCTATCCTACAATGAGCAGTTCTTC. It codes for CSGRDRLSYNEQFF.

The chain combines TRBV28 with TRBJ1-4, with 9 bases identical to TRBD1. The V gene end was trimmed by 5 bases and the J gene end by 4 bases; junction bases not matched to a gene: 5. The length of the CDR3 is 15 residues. CDR1 and CDR2 from the germline V gene are MDHEN and SYDVKM. In DNA form, the CDR3 reads TGTGCCAGCAGTCAAGACAGGGGGGGTAATGAAAAACTGTTTTTT. Its translation is CASSQDRGGNEKLFF.

The J gene is TRBJ1-1, the V gene TRBV6-5; D is uncertain. The CDR3 contains 15 residues. Germline assignment: CDR1 MNHEY and CDR2 SVGAGI. Trimming removed 0 bases at V and 3 bases at J, with 11 bases between. The DNA of the CDR3 is TGTGCCAGCAGTTACTCGAACGGGTACCACACTGAAGCTTTCTTT. Residues: CASSYSNGYHTEAFF.

The V gene is TRBV30, the J gene TRBJ1-4, with TRBD1 as a possible D gene (5 bases). Germline CDR1 GTSNPN, CDR2 SVGIG (reference sequence). V was pared by 2 bases and J by 4 bases, with 17 bases between. The CDR3 is 16 amino acids. This CDR3 reads CAWSLWDPGLNEKLFF. In DNA, the CDR3 is TGTGCCTGGAGTTTATGGGATCCGGGACTTAATGAAAAACTGTTTTTT.

The chain links TRBV28 to TRBJ1-6; TRBD1 is a possible D gene (6 bases). The CDR3 has 14 amino acids. Trimming took off 6 bases at V and 7 bases at J, with 13 bases between the two ends. Per the germline V gene, CDR1 is MDHEN and CDR2 is SYDVKM. The CDR3 nucleotides are TGTGCCAGCAGGGACGGACAGAGGAATTCACCCCTCCACTTT. Its protein is CASRDGQRNSPLHF.

The sample holds one count of this clone. The chain joins TRBV6-5 to TRBJ1-1; 8 bases match TRBD1. The V segment lost 5 bases and the J segment 1 base; nucleotides outside the gene matches: 3. CDR1 MNHEY and CDR2 SVGAGI come from the germline V gene. The CDR3 sequence is 14 residues long. This CDR3 reads CASSRGTGNTEAFF. The CDR3 DNA is TGTGCCAGCAGTCGAGGGACAGGGAACACTGAAGCTTTCTTT.

The rearrangement links TRBV2 to TRBJ2-2; TRBD2 agrees at 10 bases. The ends lost 8 bases at V and 4 bases at J; junction bases unmatched: 7. CDR3 length: 15 residues. Germline values: CDR1 SNHLY, CDR2 FYNNEI. The CDR3 DNA is TGTGCCAGCGGGAGAGCGGGGGGGCCCACCGGGGAGCTGTTTTTT. Protein sequence: CASGRAGGPTGELFF.

V is TRBV7-2 and J is TRBJ2-7, with TRBD1 identical over 7 bases. Germline V lookup: CDR1 SGHTA, CDR2 FQGNSA. The J segment lost 0 bases and the V segment lost 3 bases, leaving 5 bases of the junction unmatched. This CDR3 contains 15 residues. CDR3 DNA: TGTGCCAGCAGCTTCCCGACAGGGTCCTCCTACGAGCAGTACTTC. Protein: CASSFPTGSSYEQYF.

The chain couples TRBV13 to TRBJ1-1, with 7 bases fitting TRBD1. Germline V gives CDR1 PRHDT, CDR2 FYEKMQ (reference sequence). Germline trimming cut 1 base from V and 4 bases from J; bases unmatched to any gene: 6. CDR3 size: 15 residues. Here the CDR3 reads CASSLVSGGITEAFF. DNA for the CDR3: TGTGCCAGCAGCTTAGTTTCAGGGGGTATCACTGAAGCTTTCTTT.

The rearrangement links TRBV7-9 to TRBJ2-5, with a possible D match to TRBD2 (6 bases). V lost 3 bases to trimming and J lost 2 bases, with 13 bases between them. Germline CDR1 is SEHNR and CDR2 is FQNEAQ (reference sequence). The CDR3 loop spans 15 amino acids. CDR3 region: CASSLAGIGQETQYF. In nucleotides, the CDR3 is TGTGCCAGCAGCTTGGCGGGAATTGGGCAAGAGACCCAGTACTTC.

This chain connects TRBV12-3 or TRBV12-4 to TRBJ1-2, with D unresolved. V was shortened by 6 bases and J by 8 bases, with 10 bases between the two germline ends. The CDR3 is 11 amino acids. The CDR3 region is CASRRIEGYTF. The CDR3 region has the DNA TGTGCCAGCAGGAGAATAGAGGGCTACACCTTC.

J is TRBJ2-1 and V is TRBV12-3 or TRBV12-4, with D tentatively TRBD2 (6 bases). With 3 bases removed from V and 6 bases from J, the gap between germline ends came to 9 bases. This CDR3 has 13 residues. The CDR3 reads CASSFRRGNEQFF. The CDR3 coding sequence is TGTGCCAGCAGTTTTAGGAGGGGCAATGAGCAGTTCTTC.

This chain joins TRBV29-1 and TRBJ1-2; maybe TRBD1 (6 bases). CDR3 length equals 13 residues. Germline CDR1 and CDR2: SQVTM and ANQGSEA. CDR3 coding DNA: TGCTCAATCCTAGGGGGGGTCAACTATGGCTACACCTTC. It yields the protein CSILGGVNYGYTF.

The rearrangement links TRBV30 to TRBJ1-5; TRBD1 might be the D (5 bases). V lost 2 bases and J 10 bases, leaving 15 bases between the germline ends. The CDR3 sequence is 13 residues long. From germline, CDR1 is GTSNPN and CDR2 SVGIG (reference sequence). In DNA, the CDR3 is TGTGCCTGGAGTCTAGGGGATGGACATCCCCAGCATTTT. Its translation is CAWSLGDGHPQHF.

The chain couples TRBV3-1 (or the pseudogene TRBV3-2) to TRBJ2-7; D is perhaps TRBD2 (5 bases). Germline V CDR1 and CDR2: LGHDT, YNNKEL (reference sequence). The CDR3 has 15 amino acids. Trimming cost V 4 bases and J 3 bases, with 16 bases left between them. CDR3 region: CASSLGGGRSYEQYF. Written as DNA, the CDR3 is TGTGCCAGCAGCCTGGGTGGAGGTAGAAGCTACGAGCAGTACTTC.

This clone was seen once. The V call is TRBV29-1, the J call TRBJ2-2; D may be TRBD2 (7 bases). Trimming removed 4 bases from V and 4 bases from J, with 13 bases in between. Germline loops: CDR1 SQVTM, CDR2 ANQGSEA. The CDR3 is 14 amino acids. The chain's CDR3 is CSVGGGVSTGELFF. Written as DNA, the CDR3 is TGCAGCGTTGGAGGGGGGGTGAGCACCGGGGAGCTGTTTTTT.

The table lists this clone with a count of one. V is TRBV6-2 or TRBV6-3 and J is TRBJ1-5, with a possible D match to TRBD1 (5 bases). The CDR3 is 16 residues long. CDR1 MNHEY and CDR2 SVGEGT come from the germline V gene. V was shortened by 4 bases and J by 0 bases, with 13 bases between the two germline ends. The CDR3 reads CASSSRQLDSNQPQHF. DNA of the CDR3: TGTGCCAGCAGTTCGCGACAGCTAGATAGCAATCAGCCCCAGCATTTT.

The rearrangement uses TRBV6-1 and TRBJ1-2; no clear D gene. Germline CDR1 is MNHNS and CDR2 is SASEGT. Trimming removed 2 bases at V and 5 bases at J, with 9 bases between. The CDR3 is made up of 13 amino acids. CDR3 in amino acids: CASSEMARYGYTF. The CDR3 coding sequence is TGTGCCAGCAGTGAAATGGCACGATATGGCTACACCTTC.